One and the same sample provided the 26 T cell receptor beta chains below, sequenced in a study of a mutant IDH1 vaccine in newly diagnosed glioma. Regarding time point: week 5, during vaccination. Vaccination used 300 ug of mutant IDH1 20-mer peptide per dose, with topical imiquimod. Their antigens are not known. The protocol was immunoSEQ multiplex PCR, while the TCRdb copy is restricted to in-frame clones and leaves out a portion. The top ten hold about 1.7% of the sample, which has tens of thousands of clones, around 78% seen once. The source material was PBMCs, sampled from a glioma patient whose treatment included an IDH1 peptide vaccine. The source of these receptors is a woman aged 40 to 50 with glioma.

This rearrangement joins TRBV7-9 to TRBJ2-5, with D hard to call. The CDR3 sequence is 11 residues long. V was cut by 1 base and J by 7 bases, with 4 bases left in between. From germline, CDR1 is SEHNR and CDR2 FQNEAQ (reference sequence). CDR3 DNA: TGTGCCAGCAGCTTAGAGGGGACCCAGTACTTC. Translating gives CASSLEGTQYF.

The CDR3 spells CSDRGDNEQFF. The CDR3 DNA reads as TGCAGTGACCGGGGGGACAATGAGCAGTTCTTC. The chain employs TRBV20-1 and TRBJ2-1; TRBD2 aligns across 7 bases. This CDR3 is built from 11 residues. Germline trimming cut 7 bases from V and 5 bases from J; bases unmatched to any gene: 2. CDR1 and CDR2 from the germline V gene are DFQATT and SNEGSKA (reference sequence).

The chain recombines TRBV6-1 with TRBJ2-7; 9 nucleotides match TRBD1. This CDR3 comprises 15 residues. V lost 6 bases to trimming and J lost 3 bases; unmatched junction nucleotides: 9. Germline V CDR1 and CDR2: MNHNS, SASEGT. The CDR3 bases are TGTGCCAGCAGAACAGGGGGCGCCGGATACTACGAGCAGTACTTC. Amino acids: CASRTGGAGYYEQYF.

This clone appeared a single time. The chain links TRBV28 to TRBJ2-1; perhaps D is TRBD1 or TRBD2 (6 bases each). Trimming took 5 bases from V and 9 from J, leaving 11 bases between them. The germline CDR1 and CDR2 sequences are MDHEN and SYDVKM. The CDR3 loop spans 12 amino acids. The CDR3, as DNA: TGTGCCAGCAGTGCCGGGGGCACTGAGCAGTTCTTC. Translated: CASSAGGTEQFF. Supplemented by reference TRBV28 and TRBJ2-1, the full variable domain reads DVKVTQSSRYLVKRTGEKVFLECVQDMDHENMFWYRQDPGLGLRLIYFSYDVKMKEKGDIPEGYSVSREKKERFSLILESASTNQTSMYLCASSAGGTEQFFGPGTRLTVL.

The gene calls are TRBV7-2 and TRBJ1-2; 7 positions agree with TRBD1. V shed 3 bases, J shed 2 bases, and the junction held 6 bases outside the gene matches. The CDR3 spans 15 residues. Germline-derived CDR1 and CDR2 are SGHTA and FQGNSA. CDR3 in DNA: TGTGCCAGCAGCTTCTCCGGGACAGCAAACTATGGCTACACCTTC. This translates into CASSFSGTANYGYTF. Full variable domain (rest looked up from reference TRBV7-2 and TRBJ1-2): GAGVSQSPSNKVTEKGKDVELRCDPISGHTALYWYRQSLGQGLEFLIYFQGNSAPDKSGLPSDRFSAERTGGSVSTLTIQRTQQEDSAVYLCASSFSGTANYGYTFGSGTRLTVV.

V gene TRBV9 combines with J gene TRBJ1-2, with TRBD1 identical over 8 bases. Germline values: CDR1 SGDLS, CDR2 YYNGEE. Trimming removed 0 bases from V and 5 bases from J; junction bases left unmatched: 9. This CDR3 has 16 amino acids. CDR3 in DNA: TGTGCCAGCAGCGTAGATCAGGGGGCCAGGGCGTATGGCTACACCTTC. As protein: CASSVDQGARAYGYTF.

The chain joins TRBV5-1 to TRBJ2-5; D may be TRBD2 (6 bases). V dropped 0 bases and J dropped 1 base, with 16 bases sitting between them. The CDR3 length is 17 residues. The germline CDR1 and CDR2 sequences are SGHRS and YFSETQ. The CDR3 nucleotides are TGCGCCAGCAGCTTGGCCTCGTTCGGCGGGGTCCAAGAGACCCAGTACTTC. It specifies CASSLASFGGVQETQYF.

CDR3 sequence reads: CASRVTSGGETQYF. The CDR3 nucleotides are TGCGCCAGCAGGGTGACTAGCGGGGGAGAGACCCAGTACTTC. V usage is TRBV5-1 and J usage is TRBJ2-5, with 12 bases fitting TRBD2. CDR1 and CDR2 (germline): SGHRS, YFSETQ. The CDR3 has 14 amino acids. The V and J ends lost 5 bases and 4 bases, in that order; junction bases with no gene match: 3.

V and J are TRBV9 and TRBJ2-5, with TRBD1 identical over 8 bases. This CDR3 is built from 14 residues. J lost 6 bases, V lost 2 bases, and 6 bases had no gene match. Germline CDR1 SGDLS, CDR2 YYNGEE. DNA for the CDR3: TGTGCCAGCAGCGTTTCGACAGGGGCCCAGACCCAGTACTTC. It translates to CASSVSTGAQTQYF.

The chain joins TRBV5-1 to TRBJ2-1, with 12 positions matching TRBD2. Losses at the gene ends were 3 bases for V and 8 bases for J; bases not matched to a gene: 3. The CDR3 runs 14 residues. From germline, CDR1 is SGHRS and CDR2 YFSETQ. DNA for the CDR3: TGCGCCAGCAGCTCTAGCGGGGGGGCGTATGAGCAGTTCTTC. Amino acid sequence: CASSSSGGAYEQFF.

V is TRBV27 and J is TRBJ2-4; TRBD2 might be the D (5 bases). Germline loops: CDR1 MNHEY, CDR2 SMNVEV (reference sequence). The CDR3 is 16 residues long. Between the trimmed V and J ends, which lost 7 bases and 0 bases, there was a span of 16 bases. CDR3 residues: CASKFGKLIAKNIQYF. The CDR3 DNA is TGTGCCAGCAAATTCGGGAAGTTGATAGCCAAAAACATTCAGTACTTC.

The CDR3 protein is CASSLEVGTTGELFF. DNA of the CDR3: TGTGCCAGCAGCTTGGAGGTGGGGACTACGGGGGAGCTGTTTTTT. This chain uses TRBV5-6 with TRBJ2-2; 7 bases are a match to TRBD2. The V gene's germline CDR1 is SGHDT and CDR2 YYEEEE. J lost 8 bases, V lost 0 bases, and 7 bases had no gene match. The CDR3 totals 15 residues.

The V gene is TRBV7-9, the J gene TRBJ1-2, with no clear D. The CDR3 sequence is 15 residues long. V shed 5 bases and J shed 0 bases, with 13 bases lying between them. Germline V CDR1 and CDR2: SEHNR, FQNEAQ (reference sequence). CDR3 coding DNA: TGTGCCAGCAGCCAGACCCGCGCAGCTAACTATGGCTACACCTTC. Protein: CASSQTRAANYGYTF.

The chain couples TRBV27 to TRBJ1-1; TRBD1 might be the D (6 bases). The length of the CDR3 is 14 residues. Germline V CDR1 and CDR2: MNHEY, SMNVEV (reference sequence). V dropped 5 bases and J dropped 5 bases, with 15 bases sitting between them. For the CDR3, the DNA is TGTGCCAGCAGTGGGTCGTCAGGGGAAACTGAAGCTTTCTTT. Amino acid sequence: CASSGSSGETEAFF.

This clone was found a few times. V is TRBV4-1 and J is TRBJ1-1, with D perhaps matching TRBD1 (5 bases). Germline CDR1 reads MGHRA; CDR2 reads YSYEKL. The CDR3 loop spans 16 amino acids. V gave up 1 base and J gave up 3 bases, with 15 bases separating them. The CDR3 sequence is CASSQAGVVLDTEAFF. CDR3 sequence (DNA): TGCGCCAGCAGCCAAGCGGGGGTAGTATTGGACACTGAAGCTTTCTTT.

This clone was picked up a small number of times. This chain links TRBV10-3 with TRBJ2-7; 13 nucleotides agree with TRBD2. With 0 bases clipped from V and 6 bases from J, the junction kept 8 bases outside the gene matches. The CDR3 runs to 17 residues. The germline V gene has CDR1 ENHRY and CDR2 SYGVKD. The CDR3: CAISESSTSGGPREQYF. The CDR3, as DNA: TGTGCCATCAGTGAGTCTTCGACTAGCGGGGGGCCCCGCGAGCAGTACTTC.

This rearrangement joins TRBV19 to TRBJ1-5; 10 bases map to TRBD1. The CDR3 length is 14 residues. Unmatched junction bases numbered 6, after V lost 6 bases and J lost 7 bases. Germline assignment: CDR1 LNHDA and CDR2 SQIVND (reference sequence). The CDR3 region is CASSPGQGLQPQHF. The CDR3 nucleotides read TGTGCCAGTAGCCCGGGACAGGGGTTGCAGCCCCAGCATTTT.

The chain carries TRBV2 and TRBJ2-5, with 8 bases fitting TRBD1. Near its end, the DNA agrees better with TRBJ2-7, so the J call may be wrong. This CDR3 region has 14 residues. Germline V lookup: CDR1 SNHLY, CDR2 FYNNEI. The CDR3 bases are TGTGCCAGCACAAACAGGGGGAACTCCTACGAGCAGTACTTC. Translation gives CASTNRGNSYEQYF.

This sequence joins TRBV5-6 and TRBJ1-5, with D hard to call. CDR3 length: 13 residues. V lost 2 bases to trimming and J lost 1 base, with 4 bases between them. From germline, CDR1 is SGHDT and CDR2 YYEEEE. Written as DNA, the CDR3 is TGTGCCAGCAGCTTTTGGAGCAATCAGCCCCAGCATTTT. Its translation: CASSFWSNQPQHF.

The V call is TRBV5-1, the J call TRBJ2-7; 9 bases match TRBD2. Germline CDR1 SGHRS, CDR2 YFSETQ. V was clipped by 0 bases and J by 5 bases; unmatched bases: 6. This CDR3 has 15 amino acids. In nucleotides, the CDR3 is TGCGCCAGCAGCTTGGGATTAGCGGGGGACAACGAGCAGTACTTC. It translates to CASSLGLAGDNEQYF.

This rearrangement joins TRBV10-3 to TRBJ1-1, with 10 bases fitting TRBD1. Germline lookup yields CDR1 ENHRY and CDR2 SYGVKD. The CDR3 spans 16 residues. With 6 bases clipped from V and 0 bases from J, the junction kept 7 bases outside the gene matches. CDR3 in DNA: TGTGCCATCAGCCGTACCGGGACAGGGGTGAACACTGAAGCTTTCTTT. This encodes CAISRTGTGVNTEAFF.

The chain carries TRBV30 and TRBJ1-5, with 7 positions matching TRBD1. CDR3 size: 16 residues. J lost 2 bases, V lost 2 bases, and 9 bases had no gene match. Germline V lookup: CDR1 GTSNPN, CDR2 SVGIG (reference sequence). CDR3: CAWSSNRGGGNQPQHF. The DNA for the CDR3 is TGTGCCTGGAGTTCAAACAGGGGAGGCGGCAATCAGCCCCAGCATTTT.

This chain links TRBV4-1 with TRBJ2-7; D perhaps matches TRBD2 (6 bases). V lost 3 bases, J lost 5 bases, and 17 bases lay in between. The CDR3 spans 15 residues. From germline, CDR1 is MGHRA and CDR2 YSYEKL. The chain's CDR3 is CASSHVGGVSDEQYF. The CDR3 bases are TGCGCCAGCAGCCACGTCGGCGGGGTATCGGACGAGCAGTACTTC.

The J gene is TRBJ2-2, the V gene TRBV10-3; 8 bases are a match to TRBD1. J lost 3 bases, V lost 6 bases, and 3 bases had no gene match. There are 14 residues in the CDR3. In germline, CDR1 is ENHRY, CDR2 SYGVKD. In DNA, the CDR3 is TGTGCCATCAGAGGGACAGGAGACACCGGGGAGCTGTTTTTT. Protein product: CAIRGTGDTGELFF.

The CDR3 sequence: CASSSSTGMDEQYF. CDR3 DNA: TGCGCCAGCAGCTCGTCGACAGGGATGGACGAGCAGTACTTC. The rearrangement uses TRBV5-1 and TRBJ2-7; 7 nucleotides line up with TRBD1. CDR3 length: 14 amino acids. CDR1 is SGHRS, CDR2 YFSETQ, per germline. Germline trimming cut 3 bases from V and 5 bases from J; bases unmatched to any gene: 8.

V gene TRBV5-1 combines with J gene TRBJ1-1, with a weak D call TRBD1 (5 bases). Germline V gene lookup returns CDR1 SGHRS and CDR2 YFSETQ. This CDR3 has 15 residues. V was cut by 4 bases and J by 6 bases, with 19 bases left in between. DNA for the CDR3: TGCGCCAGCAGCCTTCGGGGCGATTCATACTCTGAAGCTTTCTTT. This codes for CASSLRGDSYSEAFF.